This T cell receptor (beta chain) was sequenced for a study of blood T cell repertoires in COVID-19. Across the whole study: Whether acute or convalescent, the COVID-19 samples came from the United States, Italy and Spain.

Per the study methods: The assay estimated nucleated cells by amplifying reference gene primers. This table comes from immunoSEQ multiplex PCR, and its TCRdb copy is limited to in-frame clones, with some not included. That table furnishes V, J and clone size, whereas the DNA furnished D and trimming. The data contain around 340,000 clones, around 83% of them singletons. The CDR3 has 14 amino acids. V lost 2 bases and J 6 bases, leaving 10 bases between the germline ends. The germline V gene encodes CDR1 KGHDR and CDR2 SFDVKD. The sequence was obtained from a young man with active or convalescent COVID-19. The chain employs TRBV24-1 and TRBJ1-5; weak D call: TRBD1 (5 bases). Sequencing was performed on peripheral blood. CDR3 bases: TGTGCCACCAGTGATTCCAGGGATATTCAGCCCCAGCATTTT. Its protein is CATSDSRDIQPQHF.